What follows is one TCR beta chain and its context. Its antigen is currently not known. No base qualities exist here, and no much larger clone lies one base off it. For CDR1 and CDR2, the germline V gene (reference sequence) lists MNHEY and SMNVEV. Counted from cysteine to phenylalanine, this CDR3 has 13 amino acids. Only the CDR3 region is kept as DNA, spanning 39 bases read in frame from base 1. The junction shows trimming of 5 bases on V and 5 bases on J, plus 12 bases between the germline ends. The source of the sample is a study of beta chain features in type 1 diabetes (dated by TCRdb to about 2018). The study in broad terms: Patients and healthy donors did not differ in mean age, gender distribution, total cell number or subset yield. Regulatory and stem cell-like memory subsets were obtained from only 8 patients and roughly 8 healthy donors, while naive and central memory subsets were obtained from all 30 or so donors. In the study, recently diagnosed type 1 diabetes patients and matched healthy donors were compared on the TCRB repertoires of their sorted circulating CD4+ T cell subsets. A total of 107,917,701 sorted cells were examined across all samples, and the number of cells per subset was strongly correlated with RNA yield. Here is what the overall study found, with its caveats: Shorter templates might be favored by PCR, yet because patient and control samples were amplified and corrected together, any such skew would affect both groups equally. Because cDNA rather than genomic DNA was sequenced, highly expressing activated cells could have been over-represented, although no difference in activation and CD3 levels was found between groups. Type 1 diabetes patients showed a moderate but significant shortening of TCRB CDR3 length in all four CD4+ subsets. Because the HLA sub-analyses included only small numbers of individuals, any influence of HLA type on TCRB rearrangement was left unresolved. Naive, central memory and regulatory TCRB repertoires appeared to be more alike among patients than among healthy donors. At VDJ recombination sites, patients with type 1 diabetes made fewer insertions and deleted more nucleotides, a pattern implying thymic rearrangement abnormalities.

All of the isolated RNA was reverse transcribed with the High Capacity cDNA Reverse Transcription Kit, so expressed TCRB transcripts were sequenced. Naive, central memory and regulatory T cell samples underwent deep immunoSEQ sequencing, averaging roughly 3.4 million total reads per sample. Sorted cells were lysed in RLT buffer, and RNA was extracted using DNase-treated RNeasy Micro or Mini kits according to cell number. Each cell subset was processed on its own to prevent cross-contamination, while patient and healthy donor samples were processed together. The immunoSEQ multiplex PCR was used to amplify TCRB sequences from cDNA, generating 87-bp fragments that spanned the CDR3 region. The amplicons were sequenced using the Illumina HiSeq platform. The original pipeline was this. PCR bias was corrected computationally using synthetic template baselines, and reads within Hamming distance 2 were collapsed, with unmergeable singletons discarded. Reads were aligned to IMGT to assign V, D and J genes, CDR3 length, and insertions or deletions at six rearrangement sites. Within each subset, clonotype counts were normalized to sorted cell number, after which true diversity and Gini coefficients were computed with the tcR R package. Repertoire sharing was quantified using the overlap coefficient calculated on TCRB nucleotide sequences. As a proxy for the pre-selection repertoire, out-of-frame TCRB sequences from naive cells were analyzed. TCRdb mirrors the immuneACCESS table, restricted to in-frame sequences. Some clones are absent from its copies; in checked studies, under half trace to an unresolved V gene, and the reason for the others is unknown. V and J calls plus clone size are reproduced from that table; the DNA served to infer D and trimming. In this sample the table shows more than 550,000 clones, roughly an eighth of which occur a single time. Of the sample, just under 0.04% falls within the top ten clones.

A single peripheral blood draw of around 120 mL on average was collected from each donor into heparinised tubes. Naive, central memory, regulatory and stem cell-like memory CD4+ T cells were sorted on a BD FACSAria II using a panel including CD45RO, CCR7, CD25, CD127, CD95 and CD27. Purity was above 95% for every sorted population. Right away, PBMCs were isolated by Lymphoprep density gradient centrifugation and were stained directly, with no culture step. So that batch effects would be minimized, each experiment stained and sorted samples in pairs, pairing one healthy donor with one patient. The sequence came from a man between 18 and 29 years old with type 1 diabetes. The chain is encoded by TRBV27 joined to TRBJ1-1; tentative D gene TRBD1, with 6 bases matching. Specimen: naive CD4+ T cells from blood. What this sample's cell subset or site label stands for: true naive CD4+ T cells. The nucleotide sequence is TGTGCCAGCAGTCCACAGGGATATACTGAAGCTTTCTTT. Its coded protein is CASSPQGYTEAFF.